One sample yielded the 14 T cell receptor beta chains listed below, sequenced in a study of blood T cells in healthy people across ages (dated by TCRdb to 2015 to 2017). The protocol used for the library was 5' RACE. TCRdb shows the sequencer as Illumina HiSeq 2500. The second PCR ran for roughly 7 to 11 cycles and used a J-beta primer mix along with a sample-barcoded 5' primer. The public reads were reprocessed in TCRdb via fastp at Q25 and MiXCR, keeping in-frame beta chains. Rows merge per CDR3 protein into single entries with the most common DNA and genes. Here the sample has 550,000 to 750,000 distinct CDR3 sequences; 20% to 25% occur a single time. The top ten constitute approximately 3.7% of the sample. The sequenced material came from blood. The receptors originated from a man aged 65 to 85 in good health.

This chain connects TRBV5-1 to TRBJ1-2; D call uncertain. V shed 0 bases and J shed 6 bases, with 21 bases lying between them. The germline gives CDR1 SGHRS, CDR2 YFSETQ. The CDR3 contains 17 residues. This CDR3 is CASSLASRWTRGDGYTF. CDR3 nucleotide sequence: TGCGCCAGCAGCTTGGCCTCCAGATGGACCCGCGGAGATGGCTACACCTTC.

The chain joins TRBV6-2 or TRBV6-3 to TRBJ2-7, with 9 bases fitting TRBD1. Germline CDR1 reads MNHEY; CDR2 reads SVGEGT. The CDR3 covers 13 residues. V lost 7 bases, J lost 5 bases, and 6 bases stayed unmatched. This CDR3 reads CASKGQGSNEQYF. The CDR3 DNA sequence: TGTGCCAGCAAGGGACAGGGTTCCAACGAGCAGTACTTC.

This clonotype was detected only a few times. This chain joins TRBV4-1 and TRBJ2-3; TRBD2 agrees at 8 bases. V dropped 1 base and J dropped 2; count of bases not matched to a gene: 2. The CDR3 sequence is 15 residues long. CDR1 MGHRA and CDR2 YSYEKL come from the germline V gene. The CDR3 nucleotides read TGCGCCAGCAGCCAAGGAGGACTAGCCACAGATACGCAGTATTTT. Its protein is CASSQGGLATDTQYF.

This clonotype was seen only a few times. CDR3 sequence reads: CASSSPGQPPYEQYF. CDR3 bases: TGTGCCAGCAGTTCGCCGGGACAGCCACCCTACGAGCAGTACTTC. This chain links TRBV27 with TRBJ2-7; 7 bases are shared with TRBD1. The length of the CDR3 is 15 residues. Germline assignment: CDR1 MNHEY and CDR2 SMNVEV (reference sequence). The V segment lost 4 bases and the J segment 2 bases; nucleotides outside the gene matches: 8.

V usage is TRBV4-1 and J usage is TRBJ2-4; D remains unclear. The CDR3 loop spans 15 amino acids. V lost 2 bases and J lost 4, with 12 bases in between. Germline lookup yields CDR1 MGHRA and CDR2 YSYEKL. The CDR3 DNA reads TGCGCCAGCAGCCAACCCCGGCAAGGAAAAAACATTCAGTACTTC. It yields the protein CASSQPRQGKNIQYF.

In its sample, this clonotype was seen a few times. V is TRBV24-1 and J is TRBJ2-1; the D is unclear. Germline V CDR1 and CDR2: KGHDR, SFDVKD. Trimming shortened V by 1 base and J by 9 bases, and 9 bases separated the two germline ends. CDR3 length: 13 residues. CDR3 sequence (DNA): TGTGCCACCAGTGATTTTCTCTCCGGTGAGCAGTTCTTC. This encodes CATSDFLSGEQFF.

This clonotype was counted a few times. The chain combines TRBV7-2 with TRBJ1-4; D call uncertain. The germline gives CDR1 SGHTA, CDR2 FQGNSA. This CDR3 has 15 residues. Trimming removed 4 bases at V and 8 bases at J, with 17 bases between. The chain's CDR3 is CASSSVRGLEEKLFF. CDR3 bases: TGTGCCAGCAGCTCGGTGCGGGGTTTGGAGGAAAAACTGTTTTTT.

The chain joins TRBV29-1 to TRBJ2-3; D might be TRBD1 (5 bases). The CDR3 is made up of 14 amino acids. Germline values: CDR1 SQVTM, CDR2 ANQGSEA. V lost 3 bases to trimming and J lost 5 bases, with 15 bases between them. The CDR3 DNA reads TGCAGCGTTGATAGAAGGGGCACGGGAGATACGCAGTATTTT. It encodes CSVDRRGTGDTQYF.

The V and J genes are TRBV3-1 and TRBJ2-2; 7 bases match TRBD1. The ends lost 1 base at V and 5 bases at J; junction bases unmatched: 10. The CDR3 runs 17 residues. Per the germline V gene, CDR1 is LGHDT and CDR2 is YNNKEL (reference sequence). The CDR3 region is CASSQAYGTAGTGELFF. In DNA, the CDR3 is TGTGCCAGCAGCCAAGCCTACGGGACAGCTGGAACCGGGGAGCTGTTTTTT.

The chain is built from TRBV25-1 and TRBJ1-1, with D maybe TRBD1 (6 bases). The length of the CDR3 is 15 residues. V shed 7 bases and J shed 1 base, with 16 bases lying between them. Germline V gives CDR1 MGHDK, CDR2 SYGVNS. The CDR3 protein is CASTLTGSRNTEAFF. In DNA form, the CDR3 reads TGTGCCAGCACTTTAACAGGGAGCCGGAACACTGAAGCTTTCTTT.

V usage is TRBV6-2 or TRBV6-3 and J usage is TRBJ1-5; D remains unclear. Germline V gene sequence: CDR1 MNHEY, CDR2 SVGEGT. Trimming shortened V by 7 bases and J by 3 bases, and 7 bases separated the two germline ends. This CDR3 comprises 12 residues. The CDR3 is CASTANNQPQHF. CDR3 DNA: TGTGCCAGCACTGCGAACAATCAGCCCCAGCATTTT.

As concerns this clonotype: A junction boundary mismatches the germline segment, possibly from a read error. The rearrangement links TRBV3-1 to TRBJ2-6; 8 positions match TRBD1. Germline loops: CDR1 LGHDT, CDR2 YNNKEL (reference sequence). This CDR3 is 19 amino acids long. The chain's CDR3 is CASSRRTGQYSSGASVLTF. The CDR3 nucleotides are TGTGCCAGCAGCCGGAGGACAGGGCAATACTCCTCTGGGGCCAGCGTCCTGACTTTC.

The V gene is TRBV2, the J gene TRBJ2-5; 7 bases line up with TRBD1. The J call may be in error: the DNA end matches TRBJ2-7 better. CDR1 is SNHLY and CDR2 is FYNNEI in the germline V gene. The CDR3 covers 14 residues. The CDR3 here is CASSDWDSRYEQYF. The CDR3 region has the DNA TGTGCCAGCAGTGATTGGGACAGCAGGTACGAGCAGTACTTC.

In this sample, this clonotype turned up many times. The chain employs TRBV5-1 and TRBJ2-3; D uncertain. CDR3 length: 14 amino acids. Per germline, CDR1 SGHRS and CDR2 YFSETQ. V shed 1 base and J shed 1 base, with 7 bases lying between them. CDR3 residues: CASSLFTGTDTQYF. In DNA, the CDR3 is TGCGCCAGCAGCTTGTTTACAGGCACAGATACGCAGTATTTT.